The rows below give T cell receptor beta chains drawn from one sample of a study of T cell responses to AZD1222 COVID-19 vaccine. Data came from immunoSEQ multiplex PCR; TCRdb stores just in-frame clones and leaves some out. The repertoire holds about 150,000 clones, with nearly 95% as singletons. Here the sequenced sample was peripheral blood, taken on day 0 of AZD1222 vaccination. The receptor set was obtained from an adult in good health. CDR3s include the opening cysteine and the closing phenylalanine or tryptophan. The order of the fields is D gene, V gene, clone size, J gene, CDR3 DNA, CDR3 protein. D genes are given only for firm matches. Size values are once, few and many counts, or a class for expanded clones, and some rows have none.

>.|TRBV5-1|.|TRBJ2-7
TGCGCCAGCAGTTTGGACGGCTACGAGCAGTACTTC
CASSLDGYEQYF
>.|TRBV29-1|few|TRBJ1-2
TGCAGCGTGCGACCTGCAGGGCCGGGGGGTGGCTACACCTTC
CSVRPAGPGGGYTF
>TRBD1|TRBV6-2/TRBV6-3|.|TRBJ1-1
TGTGCCAGCAGTGCACAGGGGGCGGGCAGCACTGAAGCTTTCTTT
CASSAQGAGSTEAFF
>.|TRBV6-5|.|TRBJ1-6
TGTGCCAGCGGGGGGGCTGGCAATTCACCCCTCCACTTT
CASGGAGNSPLHF
>TRBD2|TRBV18|.|TRBJ2-3
TGTGCCAGCTCACCCCCAGCGGGGAGCACAGATACGCAGTATTTT
CASSPPAGSTDTQYF
>.|TRBV15|.|TRBJ1-5
TGTGCCACCAGCAGAGATCGAGGGGATCAGCCCCAGCATTTT
CATSRDRGDQPQHF
>.|TRBV2|.|TRBJ1-1
TGTGCCAGCAGTGAAGCGGGGTTTACGGGGGAAGCTTTCTTT
CASSEAGFTGEAFF
>TRBD1|TRBV9|.|TRBJ1-1
TGTGCCAGCAGCGTAGTTCGAGGGACAGGAGAAGCTTTCTTT
CASSVVRGTGEAFF
>.|TRBV19|.|TRBJ1-5
TGTGCCAGTAGTGGGGGGCCGGCCCTCAATCAGCCCCAGCATTTT
CASSGGPALNQPQHF
>TRBD1|TRBV4-1|.|TRBJ2-1
TGCGCCAGCAGCCAGGCTCCGGGACAGGGGACCTACAATGAGCAGTTCTTC
CASSQAPGQGTYNEQFF
>.|TRBV6-2/TRBV6-3|.|TRBJ2-4
TGTGCCAGCAGTTACTTCGGGGCGGCCAAAAACATTCAGTACTTC
CASSYFGAAKNIQYF
>.|TRBV4-2|.|TRBJ2-3
TGTGCCAGCAGCTCCCTGAGCACAGATACGCAGTATTTT
CASSSLSTDTQYF
>TRBD2|TRBV5-1|.|TRBJ2-7
TGCGCCAGCAGCTGGAGTACCGGGGGGGCCACAAGCTCCTACGAGCAGTACTTC
CASSWSTGGATSSYEQYF
>.|TRBV5-1|.|TRBJ2-5
TGCGCCAGCAGCCAAACAGGGGAGGGCCAAGAGACCCAGTACTTC
CASSQTGEGQETQYF
>.|TRBV7-8|.|TRBJ1-1
TGTGCCAGCAGCCCGCAGGGCACTGAAGCTTTCTTT
CASSPQGTEAFF
>.|TRBV9|.|TRBJ1-1
TGTGCCAGCAGCGTGGGGGAGGGGAACACTGAAGCTTTCTTT
CASSVGEGNTEAFF
>.|TRBV6-5|.|TRBJ1-2
TGTGCCAGCAGTTACTCGACAGGTACCTATGGCTACACCTTC
CASSYSTGTYGYTF
>.|TRBV21-1|.|TRBJ1-5
TGTGCCAGCAGCAAAGCGCTCAGGACACCGTATAGCAATCAGCCCCAGCATTTT
CASSKALRTPYSNQPQHF
>.|TRBV6-5|.|TRBJ2-3
TGTGCCAGCAGTTACGACCCTACGATCCCCACAGATACGCAGTATTTT
CASSYDPTIPTDTQYF
>.|TRBV7-8|.|TRBJ2-1
TGTGCCAGCAGCTTAGCCGGGATGTTTCCTCACGAGCAGTTCTTC
CASSLAGMFPHEQFF
>.|TRBV30|.|TRBJ2-7
TGTGCCTGGAGTGTACCACAGGGAGTCGAGCAGTACTTC
CAWSVPQGVEQYF
>.|TRBV21-1|.|TRBJ1-4
TGTGCCAGCAGGGGGGAGGACAGGGGAGTAAAACTGTTTTTT
CASRGEDRGVKLFF
>.|TRBV27|.|TRBJ1-6
TGTGCCAGCAGTTTATGGCAGAAATATAATTCACCCCTCCACTTT
CASSLWQKYNSPLHF
>.|TRBV7-6|.|TRBJ1-1
TGTGCCAGCAGCTTAGCCGGAATGAACACTGAAGCTTTCTTT
CASSLAGMNTEAFF
>TRBD2|TRBV14|.|TRBJ2-5
TGTGCCAGCAGCAACTTAGCGGGAGGCGGGGAGACCCAGTACTTC
CASSNLAGGGETQYF
>.|TRBV11-3|.|TRBJ2-1
TGTGCCAGCAGCTTCTTGTATAGGAGCTCCTACAATGAGCAGTTCTTC
CASSFLYRSSYNEQFF
>.|TRBV10-2|.|TRBJ1-2
TGCGCCAGCAGTACACAGGGAGGAGGCTACACCTTC
CASSTQGGGYTF
>.|TRBV11-3|.|TRBJ1-4
TGTGCCAGCAGCTTAGATCTTATCGGGACAAGGGAAGAAAAACTGTTTTTT
CASSLDLIGTREEKLFF
>TRBD2|TRBV6-5|.|TRBJ2-7
TGTGCCATCCCCGGCCCCCGGGGGGGCCTCAACGAGCAGTACTTC
CAIPGPRGGLNEQYF
>.|TRBV4-3|once|TRBJ1-2
TGCGCCAGCAGCCGGACCACCGTGAGGCGCGCGGTGAACTATGGCTACACCTTC
CASSRTTVRRAVNYGYTF
>.|TRBV27|.|TRBJ1-1
TGTGCCACAAGGACAGCCCTGAACACTGAAGCTTTCTTT
CATRTALNTEAFF
>TRBD1|TRBV12-3/TRBV12-4|.|TRBJ1-3
TGTGCCAGCCAGGGGGCTGGAAACACCATATATTTT
CASQGAGNTIYF
>.|TRBV2|.|TRBJ2-3
TGTGCCAGCCGAGAGCGAGAAACAGATACGCAGTATTTT
CASRERETDTQYF
>TRBD1|TRBV30|.|TRBJ1-5
TGTGCCTGTAGAGGGACAGGTTCTAATCAGCCCCAGCATTTT
CACRGTGSNQPQHF
>TRBD1|TRBV2|.|TRBJ1-2
TGTGCCAGCAGGGCCGCGGGACAGGGGATTGGCTACACCTTC
CASRAAGQGIGYTF
>.|TRBV19|few|TRBJ2-2
TGTGCCAGTAGGGTCGGGGGGCACGTCACCGGGGAGCTGTTTTTT
CASRVGGHVTGELFF
>.|TRBV27|.|TRBJ1-5
TGTGCCAGCAGTTTAAGATCGGGTATCGGCAATCAGCCCCAGCATTTT
CASSLRSGIGNQPQHF
>.|TRBV4-3|.|TRBJ2-2
TGCGCCAGCAGCCCTGCTGGGGCTGACAACACCGGGGAGCTGTTTTTT
CASSPAGADNTGELFF
>.|TRBV11-2|.|TRBJ1-6
TGTGCCAGCAGCTTTTTTAGCAGATCAGGAGGCTCACCCCTCCACTTT
CASSFFSRSGGSPLHF
>.|TRBV2|.|TRBJ1-3
TGTGCCAGCAAATACGACCTTCTCTCTGGAAACACCATATATTTT
CASKYDLLSGNTIYF
>TRBD2|TRBV5-1|.|TRBJ2-5
TGCGCCAGCAGCTTGGCCCTCCTAGCGGGAGTTGGGGAGACCCAGTACTTC
CASSLALLAGVGETQYF
>.|TRBV4-1|.|TRBJ1-4
TGCGCCAGCAGCCGAGGCCCTATCGACAGTTCAGGGTACTGGGAAAAACTGTTTTTT
CASSRGPIDSSGYWEKLFF
>.|TRBV7-8|.|TRBJ1-3
TGTGCCAGCAGCCCCTGGGCCATGCGGTCCCCTGGAAACACCATATATTTT
CASSPWAMRSPGNTIYF
>.|TRBV9|.|TRBJ1-1
TGTGCCAGCAGCGGACAGTTCACTGAAGCTTTCTTT
CASSGQFTEAFF
>.|TRBV2|.|TRBJ2-3
TGTGCCACCGGAGGGTCAGGGAAAACAGATACGCAGTATTTT
CATGGSGKTDTQYF
>.|TRBV24-1|.|TRBJ1-5
TGTGCCACCAGTGATCAGGGGTTACAGCCCCAGCATTTT
CATSDQGLQPQHF
>.|TRBV9|.|TRBJ1-6
TGTGCCAGCAGTGCAGGGTCTTCACCCCTCCACTTT
CASSAGSSPLHF
>.|TRBV28|.|TRBJ1-5
TGTGCCAGCAGCGCCTTAAATCAGCCCCAGCATTTT
CASSALNQPQHF
>.|TRBV2|.|TRBJ2-5
TGTGCCTCAACCGGGTCCCAAGAGACCCAGTACTTC
CASTGSQETQYF
>.|TRBV4-1|.|TRBJ2-7
TGCGCCAGCAGCCAAGGGACAGACGAGCAGTACTTC
CASSQGTDEQYF
>TRBD1|TRBV24-1|.|TRBJ2-3
TGTGCCACCGCGGGACAGGGAGAGTCAGATACGCAGTATTTT
CATAGQGESDTQYF
>.|TRBV2|.|TRBJ1-5
TGTGCCAGCAGTGTCTTGGCAGGCCAGTATCAGCCCCAGCATTTT
CASSVLAGQYQPQHF
>.|TRBV7-8|few|TRBJ1-3
TGTGCCAGCAGCTTAGGACAGCTTCTCTCTGGAAACACCATATATTTT
CASSLGQLLSGNTIYF
>.|TRBV6-4|.|TRBJ1-6
TGTGCCAGCAGTACGGACAAAGATCCTTCACCCCCCCACTTT
CASSTDKDPSPPHF
>TRBD1|TRBV9|.|TRBJ2-4
TGTGCCAGCAGTGCCGGGACAGGGAAAAACATTCAGTACTTC
CASSAGTGKNIQYF